This T cell receptor (beta chain) comes out of a study of T cell changes during pregnancy in multiple sclerosis. This CDR3 contains 16 residues. The V and J ends lost 5 bases and 1 base respectively, with 17 bases between them. Germline V CDR1 and CDR2: SGHVS, FNYEAQ. Here immunoSEQ multiplex PCR was the method, and the copy in TCRdb shows in-frame clones only, minus some. The profile shows about 50,000 clones, more than 85% of them singletons. The sequenced sample was CD8+ T cells from peripheral blood mononuclear cells, obtained after pregnancy. V and J are TRBV7-6 and TRBJ1-1; D is uncertain. This TCR was recovered from a female donor with multiple sclerosis, enrolled in a pregnancy study. CDR3 residues: CASSDRVPLGNTEAFF. The DNA for the CDR3 is TGTGCCAGCAGCGACCGGGTCCCCCTTGGGAACACTGAAGCTTTCTTT. The full variable domain, in which reference TRBV7-6 and TRBJ1-1 provide the parts outside the CDR3, is GAGVSQSPRYKVTKRGQDVALRCDPISGHVSLYWYRQALGQGPEFLTYFNYEAQQDKSGLPNDRFSAERPEGSISTLTIQRTEQRDSAMYRCASSDRVPLGNTEAFFGQGTRLTVV.